The clone carrying this T cell receptor beta chain has a count of ten or more. What it binds is unknown. The authors used template switching to add a universal primer site and gave cDNA unique molecular identifiers. Via MiXCR, TCRdb re-called the 5' RACE reads, giving one row per CDR3 protein. The profile shows more than 650,000 distinct CDR3 sequences, 5.5% to 6.5% of them singletons. This record belongs to a study of identical twins. General observations from the study: The study found excess low generation probability among twin-shared out-of-frame alpha sequences. Cross-sectional statistics underpinned the conclusions; the same donors were not followed.

This CDR3 comprises 10 residues. The germline V gene encodes CDR1 SQVTM and CDR2 ANQGSEA. Trimming cost V 4 bases and J 8 bases, with 8 bases left between them. The clonotype was recovered from a man aged 18 to 30 in good health. The chain recombines TRBV29-1 with TRBJ1-2; TRBD1 might be the D (5 bases). Sequencing used naive T cells sorted from blood. The CDR3 region has the DNA TGCAGCGTTGGTGAGGGGGGCTACACCTTC. It specifies CSVGEGGYTF.